A single sample gave rise to the 27 T cell receptor beta chains below, sequenced in a study of post-analysis software for immune sequencing data. Study-wide points: Compared with controls, patients had more of about 5 TRBV segments, including TRBV5-6, TRBV5-1 and TRBV20-1.

Antigens for these TCRs are unknown. Included in the TCR beta cDNA libraries were unique molecular identifiers. TCRdb re-called the PCR reads through MiXCR, storing one row per CDR3 protein. This sample has about 540,000 distinct CDR3 sequences, with approximately 34% found just once. Source material: blood. Receptor source: a girl aged 2-17 years with multiple sclerosis.

This clonotype was counted only a few times. The chain combines TRBV5-1 with TRBJ2-5; 9 bases line up with TRBD2. V dropped 2 bases and J dropped 1; count of bases not matched to a gene: 0. The V gene's germline CDR1 is SGHRS and CDR2 YFSETQ. The CDR3 is made up of 14 amino acids. The CDR3 loop reads CASSFSGGQETQYF. CDR3 coding DNA: TGCGCCAGCAGCTTTAGCGGGGGCCAAGAGACCCAGTACTTC.

J is TRBJ1-1 and V is TRBV20-1; a weak D match, TRBD1 (5 bases). The ends were cut back, 3 bases at V and 1 base at J, with 9 bases in the middle. This CDR3 is built from 13 residues. Per germline, CDR1 DFQATT and CDR2 SNEGSKA (reference sequence). The CDR3 DNA sequence: TGCAGTGCTAGGATGGGACCGAACACTGAAGCTTTCTTT. Its protein product is CSARMGPNTEAFF.

As concerns this clonotype: One end of the junction does not line up with germline, which may come from a read error. The chain uses TRBV6-5 and TRBJ2-7; 9 bases fit TRBD1. The CDR3 runs 13 residues. In germline, CDR1 is MNHEY, CDR2 SVGAGI. The CDR3 region is CAATRTGEYEQYF. In DNA form, the CDR3 reads TGCGCAGCTACGAGGACAGGGGAGTACGAGCAGTACTTC.

This sequence joins TRBV20-1 and TRBJ2-3, with a possible D match to TRBD2 (5 bases). Germline lookup yields CDR1 DFQATT and CDR2 SNEGSKA (reference sequence). This CDR3 contains 13 residues. V lost 5 bases and J 0 bases, leaving 9 bases between the germline ends. The CDR3 reads CSAREDSTDTQYF. The CDR3 region has the DNA TGCAGTGCTCGGGAAGACAGCACAGATACGCAGTATTTT.

The genes are TRBV5-1 and TRBJ1-1; perhaps TRBD1 as D (6 bases). CDR1 SGHRS and CDR2 YFSETQ come from the germline V gene. The V end was cut by 0 bases, the J end by 6 bases, with 15 bases between. The CDR3 runs to 15 residues. CDR3 bases: TGCGCCAGCAGCTTGGTTGCAGGGGAGTGGCCTGAAGCTTTCTTT. Protein sequence: CASSLVAGEWPEAFF.

The chain employs TRBV28 and TRBJ2-7; weak D call: TRBD2 (6 bases). Trimming took off 7 bases at V and 3 bases at J, with 13 bases between the two ends. The CDR3 totals 13 residues. Germline V gene lookup returns CDR1 MDHEN and CDR2 SYDVKM. The CDR3 nucleotides read TGTGCCAGCACCCCCGGGGAGGACTACGAGCAGTACTTC. It specifies CASTPGEDYEQYF.

This clonotype has just a few counts. The V gene is TRBV27, the J gene TRBJ2-5; possible D gene TRBD1, 6 bases. The J call is doubtful: the DNA matches TRBJ2-7 better. This CDR3 contains 13 residues. CDR1 MNHEY and CDR2 SMNVEV come from the germline V gene (reference sequence). The CDR3 DNA is TGTGCCAGCAGTTTATACAGGGAGTACGAGCAGTACTTC. Translation: CASSLYREYEQYF.

The chain joins TRBV6-2 or TRBV6-3 to TRBJ1-1, with D possibly being TRBD1 (5 bases). Germline CDR1 is MNHEY and CDR2 is SVGEGT. The germline V and J ends were trimmed by 5 bases and 3 bases, with 16 bases remaining between them. This CDR3 has 15 residues. CDR3: CASSPLGTGHTEAFF. CDR3 nucleotides: TGTGCCAGCAGTCCGCTAGGGACGGGACACACTGAAGCTTTCTTT.

In the case of this clonotype: It may be a read error: a sequence one base away is much more abundant. The chain uses TRBV5-1 and TRBJ2-7, with D tentatively TRBD1 or TRBD2 (5 bases each). In germline, CDR1 is SGHRS, CDR2 YFSETQ. The CDR3 loop spans 14 amino acids. The CDR3 DNA reads TGCGCGATCCTCCTCCGGGACGTTCACTACGAGCAGGACTTC. This translates into CAILLRDVHYEQDF.

This clonotype was found a few times. J is TRBJ1-2 and V is TRBV10-3; D call uncertain. CDR3 length equals 13 residues. Trimming left V 11 bases short and J 0 bases short, with 13 bases between. Germline CDR1 and CDR2: ENHRY and SYGVKD. CDR3 loop: CASRTEANYGYTF. CDR3 nucleotide sequence: TGTGCCTCCCGGACGGAGGCTAACTATGGCTACACCTTC.

This clonotype came up a few times. The chain joins TRBV7-9 to TRBJ2-3, with 12 bases matching TRBD1. V lost 3 bases and J lost 0; bases outside the gene matches: 7. This CDR3 comprises 18 residues. Germline V CDR1 and CDR2: SEHNR, FQNEAQ (reference sequence). CDR3: CASSLGTGGSSSTDTQYF. The CDR3 DNA reads as TGTGCCAGCAGCTTGGGGACAGGGGGCTCGAGTAGCACAGATACGCAGTATTTT.

This clonotype has a handful of counts. The chain recombines TRBV7-9 with TRBJ2-5; TRBD2 aligns across 8 bases. The CDR3 contains 15 residues. Trimming removed 5 bases from V and 0 bases from J; junction bases left unmatched: 5. Germline loops: CDR1 SEHNR, CDR2 FQNEAQ (reference sequence). DNA for the CDR3: TGTGCCAGCAGCCCCCGGGGGGGGGACCAAGAGACCCAGTACTTC. Translating gives CASSPRGGDQETQYF.

This chain uses TRBV27 with TRBJ1-6, with 7 bases that match TRBD1. CDR1 is MNHEY, CDR2 SMNVEV, per germline (reference sequence). The CDR3 runs to 15 residues. With 6 bases clipped from V and 9 bases from J, the junction kept 11 bases outside the gene matches. The CDR3 loop reads CASSLGQSVRSPLHF. CDR3 bases: TGTGCCAGCAGCCTGGGACAGTCGGTCCGTTCACCCCTCCACTTT.

The V gene is TRBV5-1, the J gene TRBJ2-1; D gene unclear. CDR3 size: 19 residues. Germline V gene data show CDR1 as SGHRS and CDR2 as YFSETQ. V was clipped by 5 bases and J by 4 bases, with 28 bases between them. The CDR3 DNA reads as TGCGCCAGCAGTTGGTTCGCCTTTACTACCCTTACTCCTTACAATGAGCAGTTCTTC. This sequence encodes CASSWFAFTTLTPYNEQFF.

This clonotype has more than one count but fewer than ten. The chain links TRBV29-1 to TRBJ2-3; D is unresolved. The CDR3 has 15 residues. The V end was cut by 4 bases, the J end by 5 bases, with 19 bases between. In germline, CDR1 is SQVTM, CDR2 ANQGSEA. Here the CDR3 DNA reads TGCAGCGTTGGAAGTATGAACAGTCCGGGAGATACGCAGTATTTT. Its translation: CSVGSMNSPGDTQYF.

This sequence joins TRBV7-9 and TRBJ1-1; the D is unclear. This CDR3 contains 12 residues. V shed 0 bases and J shed 6 bases, with 5 bases lying between them. The V gene's germline CDR1 is SEHNR and CDR2 FQNEAQ (reference sequence). The CDR3: CASSLAPSEAFF. The CDR3 nucleotides read TGTGCCAGCAGCTTAGCCCCCTCTGAAGCTTTCTTT. The whole variable domain, remainder taken from reference TRBV7-9 and TRBJ1-1, is DTGVSQNPRHKITKRGQNVTFRCDPISEHNRLYWYRQTLGQGPEFLTYFQNEAQLEKSRLLSDRFSAERPKGSFSTLEIQRTEQGDSAMYLCASSLAPSEAFFGQGTRLTVV.

The chain links TRBV20-1 to TRBJ2-1; 9 positions match TRBD2. Per the germline V gene, CDR1 is DFQATT and CDR2 is SNEGSKA (reference sequence). This CDR3 has 12 residues. CDR3 sequence reads: CRAASGENEQFF. The CDR3 nucleotides are TGCAGGGCGGCTAGCGGGGAAAATGAGCAGTTCTTC.

The V and J genes are TRBV6-4 and TRBJ2-3; 9 nucleotides match TRBD1. The CDR3 is 13 residues long. V was clipped by 10 bases and J by 2 bases; unmatched bases: 4. Per germline, CDR1 MRHNA and CDR2 SNTAGT. The DNA for the CDR3 is TGTGCCACGGGACAGGGAGACACAGATACGCAGTATTTT. It translates to CATGQGDTDTQYF.

In its sample, this clonotype was seen many times. The gene calls are TRBV18 and TRBJ2-5, with D perhaps assigned TRBD1 or TRBD2 (5 bases each). CDR1 is KGHSH, CDR2 LQKENI, per germline. This CDR3 comprises 13 residues. The V end lost 8 bases, the J end lost 3 bases, and 13 bases lay between the germline ends. The CDR3 protein is CASSPGREETQYF. The CDR3 bases are TGTGCCAGCAGCCCGGGACGGGAAGAGACCCAGTACTTC.

This clonotype appeared a few times. The rearrangement uses TRBV2 and TRBJ1-2, with D maybe TRBD1 (6 bases). Deletions cut 8 bases from V and 5 bases from J, with 18 bases between. Germline lookup yields CDR1 SNHLY and CDR2 FYNNEI. The CDR3 runs to 14 residues. The CDR3 loop reads CASEQGSGGYGYTF. The DNA for the CDR3 is TGTGCCAGCGAACAGGGCTCCGGGGGGTATGGCTACACCTTC.

This chain uses TRBV7-2 with TRBJ2-1; D possibly uses TRBD1 or TRBD2 (5 bases each). Trimming cost V 3 bases and J 5 bases, with 8 bases left between them. This CDR3 contains 13 residues. CDR1 is SGHTA and CDR2 is FQGNSA in the germline V gene. The CDR3: CASSFGGNNEQFF. The CDR3 coding sequence is TGTGCCAGCAGCTTTGGGGGAAACAATGAGCAGTTCTTC.

This clonotype was observed a few times. A read error may be the cause here, since a much bigger clone is one base away. V and J are TRBV29-1 and TRBJ2-1, with 8 bases that match TRBD2. The end of the DNA is better explained by TRBJ2-7, so the J call may be wrong. The CDR3 length is 13 residues. CDR1 and CDR2 from the germline V gene are SQVTM and ANQGSEA. Written as DNA, the CDR3 is TGCAGCGTTGGTGGCGGGGGGTACAATGAGCAGTACTTC. Translating gives CSVGGGGYNEQYF.

This chain uses TRBV7-2 with TRBJ2-7; TRBD1 matches 8 bases. The CDR3 covers 15 residues. Germline values: CDR1 SGHTA, CDR2 FQGNSA. Germline trimming cut 0 bases from V and 2 bases from J; bases unmatched to any gene: 3. The CDR3 is CASSLATGGPYEQYF. DNA of the CDR3: TGTGCCAGCAGCTTAGCTACAGGGGGGCCCTACGAGCAGTACTTC.

This clonotype showed up just a few times. Written as DNA, the CDR3 is TGCAGCGTTGAACACTCGGGGGAGACCCAGTACTTC. This translates into CSVEHSGETQYF. The chain employs TRBV29-1 and TRBJ2-5; a weak D match, TRBD2 (5 bases). The CDR3 contains 12 residues. In germline, CDR1 is SQVTM, CDR2 ANQGSEA. Trimming took off 2 bases at V and 5 bases at J, with 9 bases between the two ends.

This clonotype was picked up a small number of times. V and J are TRBV6-4 and TRBJ2-3; D may correspond to TRBD1 or TRBD2 (5 bases each). Between the trimmed V and J ends, which lost 3 bases and 0 bases, there was a span of 13 bases. From germline, CDR1 is MRHNA and CDR2 SNTAGT. The CDR3 has 16 amino acids. The DNA of the CDR3 is TGTGCCAGCAGTGAAAGGGGAGCTGCTAGCACAGATACGCAGTATTTT. It is translated as CASSERGAASTDTQYF.

V is TRBV11-2 and J is TRBJ2-5; TRBD2 aligns across 9 bases. CDR1 and CDR2 from the germline V gene are SGHAT and FQNNGV. This CDR3 spans 18 amino acids. The J segment lost 2 bases and the V segment lost 2 bases, leaving 12 bases of the junction unmatched. The CDR3 coding sequence is TGTGCCAGCAGCTTACTCGGAGGGAGCGGGGGGAATCAAGAGACCCAGTACTTC. It yields the protein CASSLLGGSGGNQETQYF.

There are a few counts of this clonotype. V and J are TRBV3-1 and TRBJ2-3; TRBD2 is a possible D gene (5 bases). This CDR3 has 14 amino acids. V was shortened by 1 base and J by 9 bases, with 14 bases between the two germline ends. CDR1 LGHDT and CDR2 YNNKEL come from the germline V gene (reference sequence). The CDR3 bases are TGTGCCAGCAGCCAAGTAGGACTGTCGGGCACGCAGTATTTT. This translates into CASSQVGLSGTQYF.